These 9 T cell receptor beta chains were sequenced from one sample in a study of tumor-infiltrating lymphocytes in primary liver carcinoma. Co-extraction yielded RNA and DNA from around 20-30 mg of unsorted bulk tissue. Constant-region priming of about 0.5 ug total RNA yielded TCR beta cDNA. ARM-PCR was slightly modified, and three nested multiplex PCR rounds with it gave rise to the TCR beta libraries. It was with TRBV1-TRBV30 forward primers and a C-beta reverse primer that the first two PCR rounds were run, at around 11 cycles each. TCRdb re-analysed the multiplex PCR reads in MiXCR, keeping a single row per CDR3 protein. The repertoire consists of fewer than 150,000 distinct CDR3 sequences, with 55% to 65% occurring once and the leading ten covering over 7%. The material sequenced was liver tumor tissue from sampling region 1. The subset denotes: tumor region T1, superior pole. The receptors were sampled from a woman in her sixties or seventies with primary liver carcinoma and hepatitis B virus infection.

This clonotype was seen at least ten times. This rearrangement joins TRBV29-1 to TRBJ2-1; possibly TRBD2 for D (6 bases). Germline assignment: CDR1 SQVTM and CDR2 ANQGSEA. The CDR3 spans 11 residues. V lost 3 bases, J lost 7 bases, and 7 bases lay in between. In DNA form, the CDR3 reads TGCAGCGTTGATCGGGGGAATGAGCAGTTCTTC. Protein product: CSVDRGNEQFF.

This clonotype was counted between two and nine times. This chain joins TRBV6-2 or TRBV6-3 and TRBJ2-1; D possibly corresponds to TRBD2 (5 bases). V was trimmed by 2 bases and J by 4 bases, leaving 9 bases between them. The CDR3 has 14 residues. Germline V gene lookup returns CDR1 MNHEY and CDR2 SVGEGT. CDR3: CASSYPREYNEQFF. The DNA of the CDR3 is TGTGCCAGCAGTTACCCGAGGGAGTACAATGAGCAGTTCTTC.

A word on this clonotype: One end of the junction is discordant with germline, which a read error may explain. V usage is TRBV12-3 or TRBV12-4 and J usage is TRBJ2-7; D possibly corresponds to TRBD2 (6 bases). The length of the CDR3 is 18 residues. The CDR3, as DNA: TGTGCCAGCGGTTTAGCGAGTTGGCTGAGCTCGGTGGACTACGAGCAGTATTTC. It translates to CASGLASWLSSVDYEQYF.

This chain joins TRBV4-1 and TRBJ2-1; 8 nucleotides agree with TRBD2. Germline CDR1 MGHRA, CDR2 YSYEKL. This CDR3 is 21 amino acids long. Trimming cost V 0 bases and J 10 bases; bases outside gene matches: 26. The CDR3 here is CASSQEVRRNGRDPRAPEQFF. The CDR3 DNA is TGCGCCAGCAGCCAAGAAGTACGCCGTAACGGGAGGGACCCACGGGCTCCCGAGCAGTTCTTC.

The chain has TRBV11-2 and TRBJ2-3, with D possibly TRBD2 on 5 matching bases. The CDR3 totals 13 residues. V gave up 8 bases and J gave up 9 bases, with 18 bases separating them. CDR1 is SGHAT, CDR2 FQNNGV, per germline. CDR3 sequence: CASGKRLLETQYF. The CDR3 nucleotides read TGTGCCAGCGGCAAGAGACTACTAGAAACGCAGTATTTT.

With respect to this clonotype: A much more abundant neighbour one base away suggests this may be a read error. The V and J genes are TRBV29-1 and TRBJ1-4; perhaps TRBD1 as D (6 bases). Per the germline V gene, CDR1 is SQVTM and CDR2 is ANQGSEA. The CDR3 has 13 residues. V was cut by 8 bases and J by 5 bases, with 15 bases left in between. CDR3 region: CSIAVGGNEKLFF. CDR3 nucleotide sequence: TGCAGCATTGCGGTGGGGGGCAATGAAAAACTGTTTTTT.

This clonotype was counted only a few times. This sequence may be a read error, since a much larger clone differs from it by one base. The chain uses TRBV12-3 or TRBV12-4 and TRBJ2-1, with D unclear. V shed 5 bases and J shed 3 bases, with 20 bases lying between them. The length of the CDR3 is 17 residues. CDR3 protein: CASSPRPRSMVYNEQFF. As DNA, the CDR3 is TGTGCCAGCAGTCCGCGCCCGAGAAGTATGGTCTACAATGAGCAGTTCTTC.

A note on this clonotype: An end of the junction differs from the germline gene, which may be a read error. CDR3 bases: TGTGCCGGCAGCCAAGAAAAGGGGGGGTTTCAGCCCCAGCATTTT. Its translation is CAGSQEKGGFQPQHF. The chain employs TRBV4-2 and TRBJ1-5; perhaps TRBD1 as D (6 bases). The germline V gene has CDR1 LGHNA and CDR2 YNFKEQ. The CDR3 consists of 15 residues.

This sequence joins TRBV28 and TRBJ2-2; a possible D gene is TRBD1 (7 bases). Trimming shortened V by 5 bases and J by 2 bases, and 15 bases separated the two germline ends. Per germline, CDR1 MDHEN and CDR2 SYDVKM. CDR3 length: 16 residues. The CDR3 spells CASSPQGEANTGELFF. As DNA, the CDR3 is TGTGCCAGCAGTCCCCAGGGGGAGGCAAACACCGGGGAGCTGTTTTTT.